The 5 T cell receptor beta chains given below trace back to one sample, sequenced in a study of cytomegalovirus exposure and HLA in healthy donors. Primers: 60 Vbeta forward and 13 Jbeta reverse. Assay used: immunoSEQ multiplex PCR; TCRdb lists only in-frame clones, some missing. The repertoire holds 95,000 to 100,000 clones, with over 70% as singletons. Sequencing was done on a sample of PBMCs. These receptors came from a man aged 45 to 65 in good health and CMV-seronegative.

This clone was observed a handful of times. The gene calls are TRBV9 and TRBJ2-7, with 10 bases lining up with TRBD2. Germline CDR1 and CDR2: SGDLS and YYNGEE. The CDR3 spans 18 residues. V lost 3 bases to trimming and J lost 1 base; unmatched junction nucleotides: 13. This CDR3 reads CASSEGGAGTSASYEQYF. As DNA, the CDR3 is TGTGCCAGCAGCGAGGGGGGGGCCGGGACTAGCGCATCCTACGAGCAGTACTTC.

The CDR3 spells CSARARDLQYF. The CDR3 DNA reads TGCAGTGCTAGAGCTAGGGACTTGCAGTACTTC. The chain couples TRBV20-1 to TRBJ2-7; possible D gene TRBD2, 6 bases. CDR1 is DFQATT and CDR2 is SNEGSKA in the germline V gene (reference sequence). Trimming cost V 1 base and J 9 bases, with 10 bases left between them. The CDR3 length is 11 residues.

This rearrangement joins TRBV27 to TRBJ1-4; D remains unclear. Trimming pared 6 bases from V and 0 bases from J, leaving 8 bases between. The CDR3 is 14 residues long. Germline-derived CDR1 and CDR2 are MNHEY and SMNVEV (reference sequence). The CDR3 sequence is CASRPTTTNEKLFF. In DNA, the CDR3 is TGTGCCAGCAGACCAACAACAACTAATGAAAAACTGTTTTTT.

This clone was observed once. The rearrangement joins TRBV28 to TRBJ2-3; 8 bases line up with TRBD2. Germline V gene lookup returns CDR1 MDHEN and CDR2 SYDVKM. Trimming removed 1 base from V and 8 bases from J; junction bases left unmatched: 17. The CDR3 extends over 18 amino acids. CDR3 residues: CASSLLVGGGPAGGTQYF. CDR3 bases: TGTGCCAGCAGTTTATTAGTCGGGGGGGGGCCTGCGGGAGGTACGCAGTATTTT.

The chain links TRBV28 to TRBJ2-1; D call uncertain. The length of the CDR3 is 14 residues. Between the trimmed V and J ends, which lost 6 bases and 0 bases, there was a span of 9 bases. Germline-derived CDR1 and CDR2 are MDHEN and SYDVKM. DNA of the CDR3: TGTGCCAGCAGGCACCGGAGCTCCTACAATGAGCAGTTCTTC. Translated: CASRHRSSYNEQFF.